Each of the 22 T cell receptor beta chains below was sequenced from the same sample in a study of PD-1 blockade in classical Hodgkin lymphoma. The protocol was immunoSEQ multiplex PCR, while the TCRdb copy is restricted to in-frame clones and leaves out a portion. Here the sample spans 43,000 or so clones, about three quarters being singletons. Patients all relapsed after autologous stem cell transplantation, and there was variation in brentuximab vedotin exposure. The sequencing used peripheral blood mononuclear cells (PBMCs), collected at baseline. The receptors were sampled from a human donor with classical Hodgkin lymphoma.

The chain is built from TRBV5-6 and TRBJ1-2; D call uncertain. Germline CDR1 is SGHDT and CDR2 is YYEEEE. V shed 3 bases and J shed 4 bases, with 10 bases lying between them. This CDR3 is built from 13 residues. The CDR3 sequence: CASSSTNLYGYTF. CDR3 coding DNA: TGTGCCAGCAGCTCGACGAACCTCTATGGCTACACCTTC.

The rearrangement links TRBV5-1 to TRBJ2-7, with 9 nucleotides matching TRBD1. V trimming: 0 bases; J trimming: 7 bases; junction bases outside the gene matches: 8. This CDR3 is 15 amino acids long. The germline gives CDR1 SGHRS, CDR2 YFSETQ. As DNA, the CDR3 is TGCGCCAGCAGCTTGGAACAGGGGGCGTTGGGGGAGCAGTACTTC. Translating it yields CASSLEQGALGEQYF.

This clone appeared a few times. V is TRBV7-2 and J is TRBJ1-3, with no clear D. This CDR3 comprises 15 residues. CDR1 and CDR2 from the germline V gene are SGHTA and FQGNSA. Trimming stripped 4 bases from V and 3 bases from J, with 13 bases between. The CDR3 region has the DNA TGTGCCAGCAGCTGGCAATATCTTCATGGAAACACCATATATTTT. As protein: CASSWQYLHGNTIYF.

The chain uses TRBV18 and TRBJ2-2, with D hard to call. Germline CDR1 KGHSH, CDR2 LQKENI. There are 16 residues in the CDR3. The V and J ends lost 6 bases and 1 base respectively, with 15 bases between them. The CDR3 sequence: CASSTPNTENTGELFF. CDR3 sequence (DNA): TGTGCCAGCTCCACCCCCAACACAGAGAACACCGGGGAGCTGTTTTTT.

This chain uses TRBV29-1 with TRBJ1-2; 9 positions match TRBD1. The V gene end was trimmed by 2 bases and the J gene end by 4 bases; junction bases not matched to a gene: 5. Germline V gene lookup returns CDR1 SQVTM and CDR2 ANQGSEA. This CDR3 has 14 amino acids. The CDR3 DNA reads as TGCAGCGTTGAACGAGGGACAGGGAGCTATGGCTACACCTTC. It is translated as CSVERGTGSYGYTF.

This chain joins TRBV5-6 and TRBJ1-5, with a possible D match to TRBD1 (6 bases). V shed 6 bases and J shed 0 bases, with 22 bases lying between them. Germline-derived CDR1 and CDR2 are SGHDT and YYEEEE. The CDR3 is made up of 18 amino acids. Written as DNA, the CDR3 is TGTGCCAGCACCGCCTTCGATCCGACAGGCTATAGCAATCAGCCCCAGCATTTT. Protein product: CASTAFDPTGYSNQPQHF.

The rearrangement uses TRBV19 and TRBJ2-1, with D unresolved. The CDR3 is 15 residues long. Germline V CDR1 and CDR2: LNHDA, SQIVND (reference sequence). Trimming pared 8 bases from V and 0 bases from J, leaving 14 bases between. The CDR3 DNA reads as TGTGCCAGTCGCGTCGGCGCCAGCTCCTACAATGAGCAGTTCTTC. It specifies CASRVGASSYNEQFF.

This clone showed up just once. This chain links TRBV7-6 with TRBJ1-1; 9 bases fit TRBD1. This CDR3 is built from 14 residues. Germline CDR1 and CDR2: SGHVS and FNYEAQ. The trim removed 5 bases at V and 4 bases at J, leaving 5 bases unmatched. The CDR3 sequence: CASSKGQGITEAFF. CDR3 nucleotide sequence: TGTGCCAGCAGCAAGGGACAGGGAATCACTGAAGCTTTCTTT.

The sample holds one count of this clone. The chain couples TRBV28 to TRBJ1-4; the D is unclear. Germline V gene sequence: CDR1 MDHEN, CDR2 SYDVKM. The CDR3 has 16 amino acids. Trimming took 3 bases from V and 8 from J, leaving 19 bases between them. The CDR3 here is CASSLVGRSDREKLFF. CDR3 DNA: TGTGCCAGCAGTTTGGTAGGGCGAAGTGATCGAGAAAAACTGTTTTTT.

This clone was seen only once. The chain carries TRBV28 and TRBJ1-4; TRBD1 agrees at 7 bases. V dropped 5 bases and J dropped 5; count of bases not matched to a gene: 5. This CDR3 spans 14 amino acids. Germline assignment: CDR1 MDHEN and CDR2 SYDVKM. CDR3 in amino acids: CASSRQGGNEKLFF. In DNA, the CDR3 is TGTGCCAGCAGTCGACAGGGAGGAAATGAAAAACTGTTTTTT.

The CDR3 loop reads CASSETDLNYGYTF. CDR3 DNA: TGTGCCAGCAGTGAGACAGACCTTAACTATGGCTACACCTTC. This chain links TRBV2 with TRBJ1-2; TRBD1 is a possible D gene (5 bases). V lost 3 bases, J lost 1 base, and 9 bases lay in between. The CDR3 has 14 residues. Germline V gene data show CDR1 as SNHLY and CDR2 as FYNNEI.

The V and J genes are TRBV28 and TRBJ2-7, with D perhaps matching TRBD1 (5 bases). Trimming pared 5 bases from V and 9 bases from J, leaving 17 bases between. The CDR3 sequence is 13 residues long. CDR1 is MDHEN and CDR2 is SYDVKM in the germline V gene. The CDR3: CASSPIKGSGQYF. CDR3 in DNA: TGTGCCAGCAGTCCCATTAAGGGGTCCGGGCAGTACTTC.

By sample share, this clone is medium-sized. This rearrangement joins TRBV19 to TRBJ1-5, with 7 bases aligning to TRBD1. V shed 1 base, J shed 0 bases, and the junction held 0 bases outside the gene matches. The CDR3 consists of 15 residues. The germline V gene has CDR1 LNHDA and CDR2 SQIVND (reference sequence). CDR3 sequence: CASSIAGGSNQPQHF. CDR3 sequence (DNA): TGTGCCAGTAGTATAGCAGGGGGTAGCAATCAGCCCCAGCATTTT.

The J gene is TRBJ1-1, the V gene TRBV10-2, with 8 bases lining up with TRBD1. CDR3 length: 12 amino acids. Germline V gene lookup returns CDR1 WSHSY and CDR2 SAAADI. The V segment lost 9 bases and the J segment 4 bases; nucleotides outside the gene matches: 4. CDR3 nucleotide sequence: TGCGCCAGTCGTACAGGGGGCACTGAAGCTTTCTTT. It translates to CASRTGGTEAFF.

The CDR3 DNA is TGTGCCAGCAGCCCAGACAGAAATCAGCCCCAGCATTTT. It yields the protein CASSPDRNQPQHF. The chain is built from TRBV7-6 and TRBJ1-5, with D possibly matching TRBD1 (5 bases). The CDR3 contains 13 residues. Germline CDR1 and CDR2: SGHVS and FNYEAQ. V dropped 5 bases and J dropped 4 bases, with 9 bases sitting between them.

Here the CDR3 reads CASSYSGWEQYF. The CDR3 bases are TGTGCCAGCAGTTACTCCGGGTGGGAGCAGTACTTC. The V gene is TRBV6-5, the J gene TRBJ2-7, with D unclear. Per germline, CDR1 MNHEY and CDR2 SVGAGI. The germline V and J ends were trimmed by 0 bases and 7 bases, with 7 bases remaining between them. This CDR3 is 12 amino acids long.

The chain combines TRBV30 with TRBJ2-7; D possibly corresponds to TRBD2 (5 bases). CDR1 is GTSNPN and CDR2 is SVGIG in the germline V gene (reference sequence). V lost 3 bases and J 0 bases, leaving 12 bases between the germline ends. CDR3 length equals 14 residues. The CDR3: CAWRPGSSSYEQYF. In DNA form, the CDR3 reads TGTGCCTGGAGGCCGGGGTCCAGCTCCTACGAGCAGTACTTC. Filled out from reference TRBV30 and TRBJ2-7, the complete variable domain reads SQTIHQWPATLVQPVGSPLSLECTVEGTSNPNLYWYRQAAGRGLQLLFYSVGIGQISSEVPQNLSASRPQDRQFILSSKKLLLSDSGFYLCAWRPGSSSYEQYFGPGTRLTVT.

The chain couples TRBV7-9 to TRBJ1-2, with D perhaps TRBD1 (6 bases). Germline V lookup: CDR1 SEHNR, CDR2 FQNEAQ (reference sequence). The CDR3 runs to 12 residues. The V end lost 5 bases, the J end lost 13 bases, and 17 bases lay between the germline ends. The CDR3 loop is CASSTKPGHPTF. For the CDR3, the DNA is TGTGCCAGCAGCACCAAACCGGGACACCCCACCTTC. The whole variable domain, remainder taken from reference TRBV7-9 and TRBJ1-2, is DTGVSQNPRHKITKRGQNVTFRCDPISEHNRLYWYRQTLGQGPEFLTYFQNEAQLEKSRLLSDRFSAERPKGSFSTLEIQRTEQGDSAMYLCASSTKPGHPTFGSGTRLTVV.

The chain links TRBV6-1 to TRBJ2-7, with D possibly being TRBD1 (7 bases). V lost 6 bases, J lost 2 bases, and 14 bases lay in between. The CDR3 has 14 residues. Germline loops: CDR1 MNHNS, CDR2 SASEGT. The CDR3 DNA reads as TGTGCCAGCAGCGGAGGGACAGTCCCCTACGAGCAGTACTTC. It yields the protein CASSGGTVPYEQYF.

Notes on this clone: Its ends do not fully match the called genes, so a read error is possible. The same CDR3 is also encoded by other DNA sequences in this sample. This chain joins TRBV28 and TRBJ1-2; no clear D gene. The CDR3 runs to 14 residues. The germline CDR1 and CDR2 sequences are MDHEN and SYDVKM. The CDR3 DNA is TGTGCCAGTAATACAGTTGTCACTAACTATGGTTACACCTTC. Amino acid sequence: CASNTVVTNYGYTF.

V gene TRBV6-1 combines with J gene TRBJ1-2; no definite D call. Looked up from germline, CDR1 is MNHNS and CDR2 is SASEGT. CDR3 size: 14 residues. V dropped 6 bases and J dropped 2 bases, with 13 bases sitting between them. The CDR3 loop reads CASSALVGNYGYTF. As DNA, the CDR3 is TGTGCCAGCAGCGCCCTGGTAGGGAACTATGGCTACACCTTC.

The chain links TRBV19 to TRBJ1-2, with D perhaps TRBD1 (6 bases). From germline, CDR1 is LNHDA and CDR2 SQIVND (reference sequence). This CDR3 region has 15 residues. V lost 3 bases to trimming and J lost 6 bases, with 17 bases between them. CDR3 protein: CASSIRTDSLHGYTF. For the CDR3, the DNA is TGTGCCAGTAGTATCCGGACAGATAGCCTACATGGCTACACCTTC.